This T cell receptor (beta chain) was sequenced in a study of T-cell memory formation after mild COVID-19. For the study at large: Largely donor-specific TCR clusters were found.

This clonotype was recorded many times. The germline CDR1 and CDR2 sequences are SGHTA and FQGNSA. There are 15 residues in the CDR3. The junction had 13 bases not matched to a gene; V was cut back by 5 bases and J by 7 bases. TCRdb recomputed calls from the 5' RACE reads with MiXCR, one row per CDR3 protein. This table has approximately 300,000 distinct CDR3 sequences, about a sixth appearing once. The sequence derives from a man between 18 and 29 years old who had mild COVID-19 (a few samples of this study predate the infection). Cell type and time point are not known. This chain joins TRBV7-2 and TRBJ2-7, with TRBD2 matching over 8 bases. Sequencing input: PBMCs or a T cell subset sorted from them (not recorded which). The CDR3 coding sequence is TGTGCCAGCAGCCATGGGACTAGAGACCCGAGGGAGCAGTACGTC. Translating it yields CASSHGTRDPREQYV.